The entry below gives a single TCR beta chain sequence along with its context. These data are taken from a study of blood T cell repertoires in COVID-19. Study-wide background: Samples came from the United States, Italy and Spain, spanning acute and convalescent COVID-19. Nucleic acid was either cDNA or gDNA, and it came from T cells, B-cell-depleted T cells, or PBMCs.

Germline assignment: CDR1 SNHLY and CDR2 FYNNEI. J lost 10 bases, V lost 2 bases, and 16 bases had no gene match. The CDR3 length is 18 residues. Original methodology: Reference gene primer amplification gave nucleated cell count estimates. Here immunoSEQ multiplex PCR was the method, and the copy in TCRdb shows in-frame clones only, minus some. V and J calls plus clone size are reproduced from that table; the DNA served to infer D and trimming. The sample lists roughly 64,000 clones, about four fifths occurring once. The chain combines TRBV2 with TRBJ2-5; TRBD2 aligns across 13 bases. The sequencing sample was made of peripheral blood. This receptor was identified in a human donor in a cohort sampled during active COVID-19. CDR3 loop: CASSERSGLAGPLIDQYF. The CDR3 DNA follows: TGTGCCAGCAGTGAAAGGTCGGGACTAGCGGGGCCACTGATCGACCAGTACTTC.